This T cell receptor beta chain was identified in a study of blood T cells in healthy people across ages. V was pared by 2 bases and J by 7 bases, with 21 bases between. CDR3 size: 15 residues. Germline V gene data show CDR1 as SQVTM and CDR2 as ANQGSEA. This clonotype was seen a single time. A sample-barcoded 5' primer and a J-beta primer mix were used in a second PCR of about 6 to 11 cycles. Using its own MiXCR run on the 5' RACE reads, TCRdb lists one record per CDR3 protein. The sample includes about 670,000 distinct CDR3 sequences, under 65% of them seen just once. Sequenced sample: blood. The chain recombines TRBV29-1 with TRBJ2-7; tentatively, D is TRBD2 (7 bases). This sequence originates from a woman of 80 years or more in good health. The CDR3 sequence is CSVEPRGGKRGEQYF. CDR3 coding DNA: TGCAGCGTTGAACCCCGCGGGGGCAAACGGGGAGAGCAGTACTTC.